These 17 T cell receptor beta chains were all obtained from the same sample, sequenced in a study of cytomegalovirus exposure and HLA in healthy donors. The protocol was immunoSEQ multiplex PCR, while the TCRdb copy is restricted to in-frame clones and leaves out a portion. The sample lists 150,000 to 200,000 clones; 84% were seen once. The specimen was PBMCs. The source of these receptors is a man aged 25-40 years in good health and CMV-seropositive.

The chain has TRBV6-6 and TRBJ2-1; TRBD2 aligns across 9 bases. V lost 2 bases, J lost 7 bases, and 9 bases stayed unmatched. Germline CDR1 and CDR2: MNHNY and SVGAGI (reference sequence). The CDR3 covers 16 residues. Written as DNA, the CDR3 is TGTGCCAGCAGTTACCCCCCCCGAGCGGGAGGTAATGAGCAGTTCTTC. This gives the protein CASSYPPRAGGNEQFF.

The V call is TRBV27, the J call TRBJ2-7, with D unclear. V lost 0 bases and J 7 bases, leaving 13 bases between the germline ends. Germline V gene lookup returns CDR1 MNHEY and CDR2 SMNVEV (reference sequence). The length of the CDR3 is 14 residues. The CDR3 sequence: CASSLSKIPGEQYF. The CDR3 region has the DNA TGTGCCAGCAGTTTATCGAAGATCCCCGGGGAGCAGTACTTC.

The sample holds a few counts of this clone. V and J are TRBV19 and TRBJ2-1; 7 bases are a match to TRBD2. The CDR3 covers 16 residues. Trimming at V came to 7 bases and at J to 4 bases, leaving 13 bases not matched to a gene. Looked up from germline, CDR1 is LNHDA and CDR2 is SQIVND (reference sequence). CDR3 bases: TGTGCCAGTATGGGAGGGCGTAACGGGCATTACAATGAGCAGTTCTTC. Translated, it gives CASMGGRNGHYNEQFF.

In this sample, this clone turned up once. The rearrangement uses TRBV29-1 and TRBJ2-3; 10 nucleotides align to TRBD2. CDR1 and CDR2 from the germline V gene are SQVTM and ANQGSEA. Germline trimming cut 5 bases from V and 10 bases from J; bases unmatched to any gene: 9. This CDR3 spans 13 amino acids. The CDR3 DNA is TGCAGCGTTAAGCGGGAGGGCCTTCCTGCGCAGTATTTT. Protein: CSVKREGLPAQYF.

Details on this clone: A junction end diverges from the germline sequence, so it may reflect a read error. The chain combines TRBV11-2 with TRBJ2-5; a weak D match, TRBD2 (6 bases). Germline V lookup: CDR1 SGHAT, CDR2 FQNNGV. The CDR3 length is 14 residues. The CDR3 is CASTLGGYQETQYF. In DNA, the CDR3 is TGTGCCAGCACCTTAGGAGGGTACCAAGAGACCCAGTACTTC.

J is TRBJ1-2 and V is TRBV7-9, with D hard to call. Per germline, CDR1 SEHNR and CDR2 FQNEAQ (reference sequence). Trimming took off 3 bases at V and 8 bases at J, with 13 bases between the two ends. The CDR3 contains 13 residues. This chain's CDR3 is CASSLGQAPGYTF. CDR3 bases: TGTGCCAGCAGCTTGGGTCAGGCCCCGGGCTACACCTTC. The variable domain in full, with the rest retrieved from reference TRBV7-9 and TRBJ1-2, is DTGVSQNPRHKITKRGQNVTFRCDPISEHNRLYWYRQTLGQGPEFLTYFQNEAQLEKSRLLSDRFSAERPKGSFSTLEIQRTEQGDSAMYLCASSLGQAPGYTFGSGTRLTVV.

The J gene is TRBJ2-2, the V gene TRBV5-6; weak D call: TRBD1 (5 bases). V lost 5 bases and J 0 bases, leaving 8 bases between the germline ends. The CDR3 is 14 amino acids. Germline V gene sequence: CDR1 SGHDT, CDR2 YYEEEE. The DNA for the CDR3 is TGTGCCAGCAGAAAGACAGCGAACACCGGGGAGCTGTTTTTT. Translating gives CASRKTANTGELFF.

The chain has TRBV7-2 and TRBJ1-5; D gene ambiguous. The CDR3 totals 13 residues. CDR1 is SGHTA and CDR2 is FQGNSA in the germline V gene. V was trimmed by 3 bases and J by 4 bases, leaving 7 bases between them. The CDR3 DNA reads TGTGCCAGCAGCTTCGGGAGAAATCAGCCCCAGCATTTT. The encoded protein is CASSFGRNQPQHF.

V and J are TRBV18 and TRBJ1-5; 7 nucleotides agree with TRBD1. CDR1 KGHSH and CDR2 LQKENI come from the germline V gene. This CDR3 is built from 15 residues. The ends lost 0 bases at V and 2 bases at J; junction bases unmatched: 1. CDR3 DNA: TGTGCCAGCTCACCACCTGGGACAGGCAATCAGCCCCAGCATTTT. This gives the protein CASSPPGTGNQPQHF.

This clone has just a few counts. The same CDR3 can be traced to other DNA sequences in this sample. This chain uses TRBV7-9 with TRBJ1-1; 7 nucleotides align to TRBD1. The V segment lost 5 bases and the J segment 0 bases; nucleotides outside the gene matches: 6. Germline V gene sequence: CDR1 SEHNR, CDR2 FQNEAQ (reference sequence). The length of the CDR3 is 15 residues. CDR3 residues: CASSPDGTVNTEAFF. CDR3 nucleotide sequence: TGTGCCAGCAGCCCTGACGGGACAGTGAACACTGAAGCTTTCTTT.

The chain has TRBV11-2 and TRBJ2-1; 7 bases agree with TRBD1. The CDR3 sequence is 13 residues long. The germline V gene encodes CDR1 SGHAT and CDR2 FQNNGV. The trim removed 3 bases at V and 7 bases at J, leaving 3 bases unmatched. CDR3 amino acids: CASSFGTANEQFF. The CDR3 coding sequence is TGTGCCAGCAGCTTCGGGACAGCAAATGAGCAGTTCTTC.

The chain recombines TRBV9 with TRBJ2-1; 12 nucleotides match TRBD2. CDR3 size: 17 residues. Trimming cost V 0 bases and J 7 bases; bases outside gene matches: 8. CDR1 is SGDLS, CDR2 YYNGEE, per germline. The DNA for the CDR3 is TGTGCCAGCAGCGTAGATCGGCTAGCGGGAGGGTCGAATGAGCAGTTCTTC. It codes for CASSVDRLAGGSNEQFF.

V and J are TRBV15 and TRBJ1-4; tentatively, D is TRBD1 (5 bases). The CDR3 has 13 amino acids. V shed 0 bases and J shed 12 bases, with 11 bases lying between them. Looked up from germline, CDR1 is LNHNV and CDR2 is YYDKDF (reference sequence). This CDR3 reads CATSREREGQLFF. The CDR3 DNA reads TGTGCCACCAGCAGAGAGAGGGAGGGGCAACTGTTTTTT.

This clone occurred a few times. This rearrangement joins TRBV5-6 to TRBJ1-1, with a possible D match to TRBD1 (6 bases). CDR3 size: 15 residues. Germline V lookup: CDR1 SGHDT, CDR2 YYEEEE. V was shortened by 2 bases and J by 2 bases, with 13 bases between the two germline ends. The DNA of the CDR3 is TGTGCCAGCAGCTTCGAACAGGGATCCAACACTGAAGCTTTCTTT. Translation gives CASSFEQGSNTEAFF.

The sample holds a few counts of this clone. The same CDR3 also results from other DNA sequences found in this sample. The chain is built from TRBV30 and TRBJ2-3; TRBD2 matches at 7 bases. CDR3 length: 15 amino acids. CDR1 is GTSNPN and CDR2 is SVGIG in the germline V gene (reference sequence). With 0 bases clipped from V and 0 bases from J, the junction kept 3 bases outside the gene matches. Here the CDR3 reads CAWSVRRESTDTQYF. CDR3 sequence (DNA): TGTGCCTGGAGTGTACGGCGGGAGAGCACAGATACGCAGTATTTT. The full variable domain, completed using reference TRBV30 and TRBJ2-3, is SQTIHQWPATLVQPVGSPLSLECTVEGTSNPNLYWYRQAAGRGLQLLFYSVGIGQISSEVPQNLSASRPQDRQFILSSKKLLLSDSGFYLCAWSVRRESTDTQYFGPGTRLTVL.

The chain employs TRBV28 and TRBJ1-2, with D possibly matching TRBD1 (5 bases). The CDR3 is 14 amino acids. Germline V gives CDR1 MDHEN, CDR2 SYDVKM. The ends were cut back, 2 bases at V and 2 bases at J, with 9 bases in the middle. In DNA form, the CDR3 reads TGTGCCAGCAGTTTAGTCTGGGGCAACTATGGCTACACCTTC. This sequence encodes CASSLVWGNYGYTF.

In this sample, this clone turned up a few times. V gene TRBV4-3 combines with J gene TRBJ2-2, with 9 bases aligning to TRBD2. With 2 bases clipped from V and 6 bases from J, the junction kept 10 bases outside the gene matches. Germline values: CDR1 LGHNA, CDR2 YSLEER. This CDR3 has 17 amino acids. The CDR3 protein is CASSQRPAGGGAGELFF. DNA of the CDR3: TGCGCCAGCAGCCAACGGCCAGCGGGGGGAGGGGCCGGGGAGCTGTTTTTT.